A single sample gave rise to the 9 T cell receptor beta chains below, sequenced in a study of CD8 T cells in ankylosing spondylitis. MiXCR, run by TCRdb on the 5' RACE reads, gives a single entry per CDR3 protein. The sample carries about 240,000 distinct CDR3 sequences, roughly a tenth recorded once. Sequenced: blood, either unsorted or a sorted T cell fraction (not recorded which). These receptors were taken from a male donor with ankylosing spondylitis or in good health (not recorded which).

This clonotype was counted many times. This chain connects TRBV29-1 to TRBJ1-2, with TRBD1 as a possible D gene (6 bases). CDR1 is SQVTM, CDR2 ANQGSEA, per germline. CDR3 size: 13 residues. V was pared by 1 base and J by 7 bases, with 13 bases between. CDR3 sequence: CSVEGGGGPGYTF. For the CDR3, the DNA is TGCAGCGTTGAAGGAGGGGGGGGGCCTGGCTACACCTTC.

This chain connects TRBV6-1 to TRBJ2-1; TRBD2 matches at 12 bases. V trimming: 6 bases; J trimming: 13 bases; junction bases outside the gene matches: 10. The CDR3 has 14 amino acids. CDR1 is MNHNS, CDR2 SASEGT, per germline. DNA of the CDR3: TGTGCCAGCAGCCTCGGACTAGCGGGGCCACCCCAGTTCTTC. Its translation: CASSLGLAGPPQFF.

This clonotype was found many times. The chain has TRBV10-2 and TRBJ1-2; D unresolved. The CDR3 is made up of 13 amino acids. V dropped 2 bases and J dropped 3 bases, with 7 bases sitting between them. The V gene's germline CDR1 is WSHSY and CDR2 SAAADI. DNA of the CDR3: TGCGCCAGCAGTGAGGGCGGACACTATGGCTACACCTTC. This codes for CASSEGGHYGYTF.

CDR3 in amino acids: CASSLGSGTYEQYF. The CDR3 bases are TGTGCCAGCAGCTTAGGGTCCGGAACCTACGAGCAGTACTTC. This chain connects TRBV7-9 to TRBJ2-7; no definite D call. The CDR3 has 14 residues. Deletions cut 1 base from V and 2 bases from J, with 9 bases between. From germline, CDR1 is SEHNR and CDR2 FQNEAQ (reference sequence).

This clonotype was observed many times. The chain is built from TRBV4-1 and TRBJ1-2, with D possibly being TRBD1 (5 bases). This CDR3 spans 13 amino acids. Per germline, CDR1 MGHRA and CDR2 YSYEKL. V was cut by 1 base and J by 7 bases, with 10 bases left in between. The CDR3 protein is CASSQAGLGGYTF. The CDR3 coding sequence is TGCGCCAGCAGCCAAGCAGGGCTAGGTGGCTACACCTTC.

This clonotype was seen more than once but under ten times. The chain joins TRBV30 to TRBJ2-1; D not resolved. Germline V gene data show CDR1 as GTSNPN and CDR2 as SVGIG (reference sequence). V dropped 0 bases and J dropped 6 bases, with 3 bases sitting between them. The CDR3 has 11 residues. The CDR3 is CAWSVLNEQFF. The CDR3 nucleotides read TGTGCCTGGAGTGTACTCAATGAGCAGTTCTTC.

This clonotype was counted at least ten times. The chain recombines TRBV12-3 or TRBV12-4 with TRBJ2-1; 14 bases line up with TRBD2. This CDR3 region has 17 residues. Germline trimming cut 4 bases from V and 1 base from J; bases unmatched to any gene: 3. CDR3 protein: CASSWTSGRRSYNEQFF. In nucleotides, the CDR3 is TGTGCCAGCAGTTGGACTAGCGGGAGGAGGTCCTACAATGAGCAGTTCTTC.

This clonotype was detected a few times. The chain employs TRBV28 and TRBJ2-5, with a weak D call TRBD2 (5 bases). Germline V gene sequence: CDR1 MDHEN, CDR2 SYDVKM. Between the trimmed V and J ends, which lost 2 bases and 4 bases, there was a span of 11 bases. The CDR3 totals 14 residues. Written as DNA, the CDR3 is TGTGCCAGCAGTTTACGAGGCGGACTAGAGACCCAGTACTTC. This codes for CASSLRGGLETQYF.

In this sample, this clonotype turned up a few times. J is TRBJ2-1 and V is TRBV6-6; 9 nucleotides agree with TRBD1. The CDR3 consists of 12 residues. With V trimmed by 11 bases and J by 7 bases, 6 bases remained unmatched. The germline V gene encodes CDR1 MNHNY and CDR2 SVGAGI (reference sequence). The CDR3 sequence: CAEGQGINEQFF. The CDR3 region has the DNA TGTGCCGAGGGACAGGGTATTAATGAGCAGTTCTTC.